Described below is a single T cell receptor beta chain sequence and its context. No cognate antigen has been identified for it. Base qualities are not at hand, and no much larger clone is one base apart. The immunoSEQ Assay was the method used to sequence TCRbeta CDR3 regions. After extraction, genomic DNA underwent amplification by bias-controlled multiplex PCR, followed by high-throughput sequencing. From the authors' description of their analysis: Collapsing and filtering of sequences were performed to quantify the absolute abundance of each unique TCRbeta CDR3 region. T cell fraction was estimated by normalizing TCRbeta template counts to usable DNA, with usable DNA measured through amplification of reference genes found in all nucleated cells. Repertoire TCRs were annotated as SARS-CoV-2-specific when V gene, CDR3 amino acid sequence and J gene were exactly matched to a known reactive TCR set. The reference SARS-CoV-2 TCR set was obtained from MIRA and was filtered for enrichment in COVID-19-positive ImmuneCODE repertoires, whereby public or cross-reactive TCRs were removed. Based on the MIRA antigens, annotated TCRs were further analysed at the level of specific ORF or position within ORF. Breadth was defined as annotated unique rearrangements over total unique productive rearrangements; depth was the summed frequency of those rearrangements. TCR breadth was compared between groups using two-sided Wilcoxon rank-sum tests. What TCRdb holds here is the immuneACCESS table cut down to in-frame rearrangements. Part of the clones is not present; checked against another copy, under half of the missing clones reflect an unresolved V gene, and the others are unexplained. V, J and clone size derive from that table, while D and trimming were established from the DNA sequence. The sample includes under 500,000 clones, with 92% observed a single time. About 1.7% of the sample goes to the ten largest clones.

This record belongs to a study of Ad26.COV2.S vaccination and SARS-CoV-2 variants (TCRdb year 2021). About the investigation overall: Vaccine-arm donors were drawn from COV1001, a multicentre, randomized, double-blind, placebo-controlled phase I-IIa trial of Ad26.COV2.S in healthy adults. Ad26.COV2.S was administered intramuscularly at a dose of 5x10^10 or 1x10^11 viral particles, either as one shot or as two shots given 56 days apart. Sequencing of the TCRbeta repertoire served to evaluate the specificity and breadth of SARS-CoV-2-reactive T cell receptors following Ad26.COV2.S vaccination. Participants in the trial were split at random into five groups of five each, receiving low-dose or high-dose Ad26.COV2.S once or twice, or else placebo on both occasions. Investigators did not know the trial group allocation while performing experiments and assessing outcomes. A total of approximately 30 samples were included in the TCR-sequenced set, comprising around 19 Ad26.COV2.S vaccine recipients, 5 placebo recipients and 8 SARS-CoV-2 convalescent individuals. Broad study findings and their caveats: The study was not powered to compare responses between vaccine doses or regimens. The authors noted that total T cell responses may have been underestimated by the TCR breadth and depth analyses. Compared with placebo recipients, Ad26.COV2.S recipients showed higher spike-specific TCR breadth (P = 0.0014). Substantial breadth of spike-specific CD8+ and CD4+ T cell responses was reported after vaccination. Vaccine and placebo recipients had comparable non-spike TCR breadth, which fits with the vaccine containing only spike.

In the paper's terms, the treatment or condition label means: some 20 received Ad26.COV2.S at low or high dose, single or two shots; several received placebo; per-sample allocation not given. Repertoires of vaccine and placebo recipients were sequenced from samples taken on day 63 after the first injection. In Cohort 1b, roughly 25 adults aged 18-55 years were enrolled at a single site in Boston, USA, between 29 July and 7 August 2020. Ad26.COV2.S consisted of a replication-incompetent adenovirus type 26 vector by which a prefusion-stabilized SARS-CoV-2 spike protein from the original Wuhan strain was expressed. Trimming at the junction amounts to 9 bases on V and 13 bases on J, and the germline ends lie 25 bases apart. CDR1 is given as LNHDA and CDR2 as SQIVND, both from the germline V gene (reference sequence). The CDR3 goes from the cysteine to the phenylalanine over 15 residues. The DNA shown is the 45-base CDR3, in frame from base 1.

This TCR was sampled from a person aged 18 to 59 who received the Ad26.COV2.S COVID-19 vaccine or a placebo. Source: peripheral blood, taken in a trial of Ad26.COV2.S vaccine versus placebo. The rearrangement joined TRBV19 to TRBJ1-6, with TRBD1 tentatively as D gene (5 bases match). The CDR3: CASTIRGSGETPLHF. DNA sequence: TGTGCCAGCACAATCCGGGGATCGGGGGAGACGCCCCTCCACTTT. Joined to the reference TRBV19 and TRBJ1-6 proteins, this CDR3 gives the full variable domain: DGGITQSPKYLFRKEGQNVTLSCEQNLNHDAMYWYRQDPGQGLRLIYYSQIVNDFQKGDIAEGYSVSREKKESFPLTVTSAQKNPTAFYLCASTIRGSGETPLHFGNGTRLTVT.